These 30 T cell receptor beta chains were all obtained from the same sample, sequenced in a study of blood T cell repertoires in COVID-19. TCRdb keeps only in-frame clones here, not all; method: immunoSEQ multiplex PCR. The table records 200,000 to 250,000 clones, more than 65% of them present only once. Material for sequencing was peripheral blood. Receptors were obtained from a woman between 55 and 75 years old with acute or convalescent COVID-19.

The rearrangement joins TRBV6-5 to TRBJ2-2, with 10 nucleotides matching TRBD2. With V trimmed by 10 bases and J by 3 bases, 8 bases remained unmatched. This CDR3 contains 15 residues. CDR1 and CDR2 (germline): MNHEY, SVGAGI. Here the CDR3 DNA reads TGTGCCACCCAAAGAAGCGGGGGGGACACCGGGGAGCTGTTTTTT. It codes for CATQRSGGDTGELFF.

The gene calls are TRBV11-2 and TRBJ1-6; D remains unclear. Germline V CDR1 and CDR2: SGHAT, FQNNGV. V was trimmed by 5 bases and J by 8 bases, leaving 10 bases between them. The length of the CDR3 is 13 residues. Written as DNA, the CDR3 is TGTGCCAGCAGCCCCCCGTTTGATTCACCCCTCCACTTT. Translation: CASSPPFDSPLHF.

The chain uses TRBV19 and TRBJ1-2; 9 bases line up with TRBD1. The CDR3 contains 15 residues. Germline V gene data show CDR1 as LNHDA and CDR2 as SQIVND (reference sequence). V gave up 7 bases and J gave up 5 bases; unmatched junction bases: 11. DNA for the CDR3: TGTGCCAGTACCCAATGGGGACAGGGAATGTATGGCTACACCTTC. Protein: CASTQWGQGMYGYTF.

The chain carries TRBV24-1 and TRBJ2-2; TRBD2 aligns across 7 bases. After removal of 3 bases from V and 6 bases from J, the junction contained 12 bases not matched to a gene. CDR1 and CDR2 from the germline V gene are KGHDR and SFDVKD. The CDR3 runs 17 residues. CDR3 sequence (DNA): TGTGCCACCAGTGATGTGACTAGCCACAGGCCTCCCGGGGAGCTGTTTTTT. Protein product: CATSDVTSHRPPGELFF.

This chain connects TRBV7-6 to TRBJ2-3, with TRBD2 matching 12 bases. This CDR3 has 16 residues. CDR1 SGHVS and CDR2 FNYEAQ come from the germline V gene. After removal of 4 bases from V and 4 bases from J, the junction contained 6 bases not matched to a gene. CDR3 nucleotides: TGTGCCAGCAGCTCTAGCGGGGGGGGTTTCCCAGATACGCAGTATTTT. This translates into CASSSSGGGFPDTQYF.

The chain recombines TRBV7-2 with TRBJ2-7; 12 bases match TRBD1. The germline CDR1 and CDR2 sequences are SGHTA and FQGNSA. The CDR3 spans 16 residues. The V segment lost 1 base and the J segment 4 bases; nucleotides outside the gene matches: 5. The CDR3 region has the DNA TGTGCCAGCAGCTTAGTGCCGGGACAGGGGGCGTACGAGCAGTACTTC. This translates into CASSLVPGQGAYEQYF.

The chain links TRBV7-9 to TRBJ2-7; D perhaps matches TRBD2 (5 bases). The CDR3 length is 16 residues. The V gene lost 5 bases and the J gene lost 3 bases, with 20 bases spanning the gap. The germline CDR1 and CDR2 sequences are SEHNR and FQNEAQ (reference sequence). The CDR3: CASSPSSGASLYEQYF. For the CDR3, the DNA is TGTGCCAGCAGCCCCTCGAGCGGCGCTTCACTCTACGAGCAGTACTTC. Filled out from reference TRBV7-9 and TRBJ2-7, the complete variable domain reads DTGVSQNPRHKITKRGQNVTFRCDPISEHNRLYWYRQTLGQGPEFLTYFQNEAQLEKSRLLSDRFSAERPKGSFSTLEIQRTEQGDSAMYLCASSPSSGASLYEQYFGPGTRLTVT.

The gene calls are TRBV7-6 and TRBJ1-3, with unresolved D. Trimming shortened V by 0 bases and J by 0 bases, and 9 bases separated the two germline ends. Germline CDR1 and CDR2: SGHVS and FNYEAQ. This CDR3 region has 16 residues. As DNA, the CDR3 is TGTGCCAGCAGCTTAGCGCGGGCGAGCTCTGGAAACACCATATATTTT. Its translation: CASSLARASSGNTIYF.

The V and J genes are TRBV10-3 and TRBJ1-2; TRBD1 matches at 8 bases. V was clipped by 5 bases and J by 6 bases; unmatched bases: 2. CDR3 length equals 12 residues. CDR1 and CDR2 from the germline V gene are ENHRY and SYGVKD. The CDR3 sequence: CAISTGGDGYTF. CDR3 coding DNA: TGTGCCATCAGTACAGGGGGGGATGGCTACACCTTC.

The chain recombines TRBV29-1 with TRBJ2-3, with 7 nucleotides matching TRBD2. Germline trimming cut 5 bases from V and 3 bases from J; bases unmatched to any gene: 8. The length of the CDR3 is 14 residues. The germline V gene has CDR1 SQVTM and CDR2 ANQGSEA. CDR3 region: CSVLNPGGTDTQYF. DNA of the CDR3: TGCAGCGTTCTAAATCCGGGGGGAACAGATACGCAGTATTTT.

V and J are TRBV10-3 and TRBJ1-3; 8 bases align to TRBD1. The CDR3 spans 17 residues. With V trimmed by 4 bases and J by 4 bases, 12 bases remained unmatched. Per germline, CDR1 ENHRY and CDR2 SYGVKD. The CDR3 region is CAISGLRTGTSGNTIYF. The CDR3 bases are TGTGCCATCAGTGGCCTGAGGACAGGGACCTCGGGAAACACCATATATTTT.

This sequence joins TRBV29-1 and TRBJ1-4; D gene ambiguous. This CDR3 has 13 residues. V gave up 6 bases and J gave up 4 bases, with 12 bases separating them. Germline V gene lookup returns CDR1 SQVTM and CDR2 ANQGSEA. CDR3 amino acids: CSVRTHNNEKLFF. Here the CDR3 DNA reads TGCAGCGTACGGACTCATAATAATGAAAAACTGTTTTTT.

This chain connects TRBV5-1 to TRBJ2-1, with D perhaps matching TRBD2 (5 bases). The CDR3 covers 14 residues. Trimming shortened V by 6 bases and J by 6 bases, and 16 bases separated the two germline ends. The germline CDR1 and CDR2 sequences are SGHRS and YFSETQ. In DNA form, the CDR3 reads TGCGCCAGCAACGACGGGGTTACCCCCAATGAGCAGTTCTTC. This codes for CASNDGVTPNEQFF.

This clone was found once. This sequence joins TRBV7-8 and TRBJ1-1, with 7 bases that match TRBD1. Germline CDR1 and CDR2: SGHVS and FQNEAQ. The V segment lost 4 bases and the J segment 3 bases; nucleotides outside the gene matches: 8. The CDR3 has 15 amino acids. The CDR3 here is CASSSYQGQDTEAFF. The CDR3 DNA follows: TGTGCCAGCAGCTCCTACCAAGGACAGGACACTGAAGCTTTCTTT.

This rearrangement joins TRBV5-4 to TRBJ2-1; no reliable D call. The V and J ends lost 4 bases and 0 bases respectively, with 23 bases between them. The CDR3 length is 19 residues. Germline V gene data show CDR1 as SGHNT and CDR2 as YYREEE (reference sequence). This chain's CDR3 is CASSQANPTPRSSYNEQFF. The CDR3 DNA reads as TGTGCCAGCAGCCAAGCGAATCCTACCCCCCGGAGCTCCTACAATGAGCAGTTCTTC.

The chain couples TRBV11-2 to TRBJ1-1; D is possibly TRBD1 (6 bases). V lost 1 base, J lost 5 bases, and 23 bases lay in between. The CDR3 totals 18 residues. Per the germline V gene, CDR1 is SGHAT and CDR2 is FQNNGV. The CDR3 bases are TGTGCCAGCAGCTTAGGCCTTGCGGCCTTGGGGGCTCCGACTGAAGCTTTCTTT. Protein sequence: CASSLGLAALGAPTEAFF.

The CDR3 DNA is TGTGCCAGCAGCCCTTACACCGGGGAGCTGTTTTTT. The encoded protein is CASSPYTGELFF. The rearrangement uses TRBV9 and TRBJ2-2; no clear D gene. Between the trimmed V and J ends, which lost 4 bases and 3 bases, there was a span of 4 bases. The V gene's germline CDR1 is SGDLS and CDR2 YYNGEE. The CDR3 loop spans 12 amino acids. Combining the CDR3 with reference TRBV9 and TRBJ2-2 gives the whole variable domain DSGVTQTPKHLITATGQRVTLRCSPRSGDLSVYWYQQSLDQGLQFLIQYYNGEERAKGNILERFSAQQFPDLHSELNLSSLELGDSALYFCASSPYTGELFFGEGSRLTVL.

This chain links TRBV19 with TRBJ2-1, with D possibly matching TRBD2 (6 bases). V was clipped by 6 bases and J by 0 bases, with 15 bases between them. CDR1 and CDR2 (germline): LNHDA, SQIVND (reference sequence). The CDR3 extends over 16 amino acids. The CDR3 protein is CASSLDLASSYNEQFF. Here the CDR3 DNA reads TGTGCCAGTAGCCTGGATCTAGCGAGCTCCTACAATGAGCAGTTCTTC. Filled out from reference TRBV19 and TRBJ2-1, the complete variable domain reads DGGITQSPKYLFRKEGQNVTLSCEQNLNHDAMYWYRQDPGQGLRLIYYSQIVNDFQKGDIAEGYSVSREKKESFPLTVTSAQKNPTAFYLCASSLDLASSYNEQFFGPGTRLTVL.

The chain carries TRBV4-2 and TRBJ2-7, with 14 bases matching TRBD2. After removal of 4 bases from V and 2 bases from J, the junction contained 4 bases not matched to a gene. The CDR3 is 16 amino acids. Per the germline V gene, CDR1 is LGHNA and CDR2 is YNFKEQ. The CDR3 DNA reads as TGTGCCAGCAGCCGGACTAGCGGGGGGTCTACCTACGAGCAGTACTTC. This codes for CASSRTSGGSTYEQYF.

The chain uses TRBV10-3 and TRBJ1-6, with a tentative D call TRBD1 (5 bases). The CDR3 consists of 13 residues. In germline, CDR1 is ENHRY, CDR2 SYGVKD. The germline V and J ends were trimmed by 6 bases and 5 bases, with 8 bases remaining between them. In DNA form, the CDR3 reads TGTGCCATCAGACAGGCGGATAATTCACCCCTCCACTTT. This sequence encodes CAIRQADNSPLHF.

V is TRBV9 and J is TRBJ2-3; 7 nucleotides match TRBD2. The CDR3 spans 13 residues. Germline lookup yields CDR1 SGDLS and CDR2 YYNGEE. The V and J ends lost 4 bases and 7 bases, in that order; junction bases with no gene match: 6. CDR3 in DNA: TGTGCCAGCAGCCCTCAACTAGCGCATACGCAGTATTTT. Amino acid sequence: CASSPQLAHTQYF.

Only a few counts were recorded for this clone. The rearrangement joins TRBV3-1 (or the pseudogene TRBV3-2) to TRBJ1-2, with TRBD1 identical over 9 bases. Germline V lookup: CDR1 LGHDT, CDR2 YNNKEL (reference sequence). V gave up 11 bases and J gave up 3 bases; unmatched junction bases: 22. The CDR3 covers 18 residues. The CDR3 reads CALAKGTGTGQTYYGYTF. The CDR3 DNA reads TGTGCCCTTGCCAAAGGCACCGGGACAGGGCAGACTTACTATGGCTACACCTTC.

The chain carries TRBV19 and TRBJ1-2, with 7 bases matching TRBD1. J was trimmed by 2 bases and V by 5 bases; bases with no gene match: 5. Germline CDR1 and CDR2: LNHDA and SQIVND (reference sequence). The CDR3 totals 14 residues. The CDR3 region has the DNA TGTGCCAGTAGTGGGGGACAGATAAACTATGGCTACACCTTC. This encodes CASSGGQINYGYTF.

Note on this clone: A read error may produce the germline difference seen at one junction end. This chain joins TRBV3-1 (or the pseudogene TRBV3-2) and TRBJ1-6, with TRBD1 matching 11 bases. This CDR3 comprises 15 residues. Per the germline V gene, CDR1 is LGHDT and CDR2 is YNNKEL (reference sequence). CDR3 residues: CASRQGTGGLSPLHF. The CDR3 DNA reads as TGTGCCAGCAGACAAGGGACAGGGGGATTATCACCCCTCCACTTT.

The V gene is TRBV28, the J gene TRBJ1-1; D remains ambiguous. The V end was cut by 5 bases, the J end by 8 bases, with 15 bases between. Germline V gene data show CDR1 as MDHEN and CDR2 as SYDVKM. The CDR3 sequence is 13 residues long. The CDR3 bases are TGTGCCAGCAGTCCGAGCCCTACGGGGGAAGCTTTCTTT. Amino acid sequence: CASSPSPTGEAFF.

In this sample, this clone turned up a few times. The CDR3 DNA reads as TGTGCCACCCAGGGGGCGATGGGTACTGAAGCTTTCTTT. Amino acids: CATQGAMGTEAFF. The chain has TRBV10-3 and TRBJ1-1; TRBD1 matches at 8 bases. After removal of 10 bases from V and 5 bases from J, the junction contained 9 bases not matched to a gene. Germline CDR1 is ENHRY and CDR2 is SYGVKD. The CDR3 runs 13 residues.

V and J are TRBV18 and TRBJ2-2; 9 bases are a match to TRBD1. This CDR3 is built from 15 residues. Germline trimming cut 2 bases from V and 6 bases from J; bases unmatched to any gene: 4. Per the germline V gene, CDR1 is KGHSH and CDR2 is LQKENI. In DNA, the CDR3 is TGTGCCAGCTCACCAGGGACAGGGTCTTCCGGGGAGCTGTTTTTT. Protein sequence: CASSPGTGSSGELFF.

This chain links TRBV6-5 with TRBJ2-5; 10 positions agree with TRBD2. The V gene's germline CDR1 is MNHEY and CDR2 SVGAGI. This CDR3 region has 15 residues. Losses at the gene ends were 7 bases for V and 2 bases for J; bases not matched to a gene: 7. For the CDR3, the DNA is TGTGCCAGCAAGAGGACTAGCGGAATTCAAGAGACCCAGTACTTC. Its protein is CASKRTSGIQETQYF.

The chain recombines TRBV19 with TRBJ1-5, with D possibly matching TRBD1 (5 bases). This CDR3 is 15 amino acids long. Germline V lookup: CDR1 LNHDA, CDR2 SQIVND (reference sequence). With 1 base removed from V and 7 bases from J, the gap between germline ends came to 14 bases. This CDR3 reads CASSIGGGEIQPQHF. CDR3 in DNA: TGTGCCAGTAGTATAGGGGGGGGAGAAATACAGCCCCAGCATTTT.

The CDR3 spells CASSLPPGGHWVYEQYF. DNA of the CDR3: TGTGCCAGCAGCCTCCCACCGGGGGGACATTGGGTCTACGAGCAGTACTTC. V usage is TRBV9 and J usage is TRBJ2-7; possibly TRBD2 for D (7 bases). The CDR3 loop spans 17 amino acids. Germline V gene lookup returns CDR1 SGDLS and CDR2 YYNGEE. The germline V and J ends were trimmed by 4 bases and 3 bases, with 23 bases remaining between them.